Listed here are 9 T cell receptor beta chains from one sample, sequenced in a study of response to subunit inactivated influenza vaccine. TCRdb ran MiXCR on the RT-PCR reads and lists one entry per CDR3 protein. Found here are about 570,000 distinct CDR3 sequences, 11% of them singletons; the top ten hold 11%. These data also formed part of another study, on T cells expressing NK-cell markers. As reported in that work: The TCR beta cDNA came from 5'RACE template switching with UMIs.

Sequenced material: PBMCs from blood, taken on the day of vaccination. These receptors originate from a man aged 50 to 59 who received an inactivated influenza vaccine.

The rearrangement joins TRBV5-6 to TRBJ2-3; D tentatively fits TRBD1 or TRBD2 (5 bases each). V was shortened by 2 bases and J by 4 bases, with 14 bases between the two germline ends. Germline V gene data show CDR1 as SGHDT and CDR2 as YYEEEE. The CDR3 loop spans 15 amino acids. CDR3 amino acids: CASSFAAGDPDTQYF. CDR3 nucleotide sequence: TGTGCCAGCAGCTTCGCGGCCGGGGACCCAGATACGCAGTATTTT.

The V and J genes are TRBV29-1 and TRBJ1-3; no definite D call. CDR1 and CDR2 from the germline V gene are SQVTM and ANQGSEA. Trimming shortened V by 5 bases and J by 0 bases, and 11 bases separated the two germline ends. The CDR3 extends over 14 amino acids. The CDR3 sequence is CSVLWANSGNTIYF. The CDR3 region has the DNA TGCAGCGTTCTATGGGCGAACTCTGGAAACACCATATATTTT.

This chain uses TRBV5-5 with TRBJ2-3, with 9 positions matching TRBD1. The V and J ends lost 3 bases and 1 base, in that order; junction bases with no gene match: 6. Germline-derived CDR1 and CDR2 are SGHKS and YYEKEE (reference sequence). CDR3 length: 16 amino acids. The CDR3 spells CASSYGQGLGTDTQYF. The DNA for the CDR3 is TGTGCCAGCAGCTACGGACAGGGGCTAGGCACAGATACGCAGTATTTT.

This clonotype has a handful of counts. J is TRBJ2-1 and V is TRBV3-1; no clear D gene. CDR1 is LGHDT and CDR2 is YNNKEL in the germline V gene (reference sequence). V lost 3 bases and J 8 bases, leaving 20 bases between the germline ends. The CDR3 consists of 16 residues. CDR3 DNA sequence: TGTGCCAGCAGCCACACCGAGCCCCCGATTGGCGATGAGCAGTTCTTC. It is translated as CASSHTEPPIGDEQFF.

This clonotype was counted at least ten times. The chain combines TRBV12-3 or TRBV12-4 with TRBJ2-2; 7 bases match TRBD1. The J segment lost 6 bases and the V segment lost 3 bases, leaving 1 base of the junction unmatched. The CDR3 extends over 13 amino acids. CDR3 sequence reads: CASSFQGAGELFF. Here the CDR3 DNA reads TGTGCCAGCAGTTTCCAGGGGGCCGGGGAGCTGTTTTTT.

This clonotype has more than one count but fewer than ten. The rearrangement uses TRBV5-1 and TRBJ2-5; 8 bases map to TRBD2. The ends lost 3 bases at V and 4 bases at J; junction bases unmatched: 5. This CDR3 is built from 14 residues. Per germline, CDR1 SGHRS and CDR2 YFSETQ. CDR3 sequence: CASSWGLEGETQYF. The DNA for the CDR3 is TGCGCCAGCAGCTGGGGACTAGAGGGAGAGACCCAGTACTTC.

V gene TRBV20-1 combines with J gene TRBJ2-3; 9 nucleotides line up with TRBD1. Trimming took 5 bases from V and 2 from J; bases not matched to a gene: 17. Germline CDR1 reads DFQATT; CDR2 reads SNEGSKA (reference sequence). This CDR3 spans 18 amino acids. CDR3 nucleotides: TGCAGTGCTGAGGCAGGGACAGGGCCCGAAACCATCACAGATACGCAGTATTTT. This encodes CSAEAGTGPETITDTQYF.

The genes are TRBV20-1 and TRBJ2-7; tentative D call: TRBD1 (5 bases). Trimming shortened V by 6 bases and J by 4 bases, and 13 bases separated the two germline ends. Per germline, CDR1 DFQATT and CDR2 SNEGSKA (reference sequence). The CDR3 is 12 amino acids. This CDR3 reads CSAADISYEQYF. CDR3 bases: TGCAGTGCCGCGGACATATCATACGAGCAGTACTTC.

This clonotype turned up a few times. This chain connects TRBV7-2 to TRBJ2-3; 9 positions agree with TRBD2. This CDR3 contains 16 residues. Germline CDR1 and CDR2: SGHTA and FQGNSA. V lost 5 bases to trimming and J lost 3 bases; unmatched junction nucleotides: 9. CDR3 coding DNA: TGTGCCAGCAGCACTAGCGGGTACCCACAGACAGATACGCAGTATTTT. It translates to CASSTSGYPQTDTQYF.